The 20 T cell receptor beta chains presented below share a single source sample, sequenced in a study of control samples from healthy donors and cancer patients. This table comes from immunoSEQ multiplex PCR, and its TCRdb copy is limited to in-frame clones, with some not included. This sample has 150,000 to 200,000 clones, with about nine tenths found just once. Material for sequencing was blood. The receptor source for this set is a woman in her 40s in good health.

The CDR3 nucleotides are TGTGCCAGCACCCCCGGAGGATACAATGAGCAGTTCTTC. Amino acid sequence: CASTPGGYNEQFF. This rearrangement joins TRBV12-3 or TRBV12-4 to TRBJ2-1; D is perhaps TRBD2 (5 bases). V lost 7 bases and J 4 bases, leaving 11 bases between the germline ends. CDR3 length: 13 residues.

This rearrangement joins TRBV9 to TRBJ1-2, with 10 bases identical to TRBD1. The ends lost 2 bases at V and 5 bases at J; junction bases unmatched: 3. The CDR3 extends over 14 amino acids. Germline V CDR1 and CDR2: SGDLS, YYNGEE. In nucleotides, the CDR3 is TGTGCCAGCAGCGTGCGGGACAGGGGTTATGGCTACACCTTC. This translates into CASSVRDRGYGYTF.

J is TRBJ1-5 and V is TRBV2; D is unclear. There are 13 residues in the CDR3. The ends were cut back, 4 bases at V and 9 bases at J, with 13 bases in the middle. The germline CDR1 and CDR2 sequences are SNHLY and FYNNEI. CDR3 residues: CASSVSNGLPQHF. The CDR3 region has the DNA TGTGCCAGCAGTGTTTCGAACGGACTGCCCCAGCATTTT.

The rearrangement uses TRBV19 and TRBJ1-3, with D hard to call. Germline-derived CDR1 and CDR2 are LNHDA and SQIVND (reference sequence). The CDR3 totals 16 residues. The V end lost 2 bases, the J end lost 0 bases, and 11 bases lay between the germline ends. DNA for the CDR3: TGTGCCAGTAGTATAATGAATATTGGCTCTGGAAACACCATATATTTT. Amino acid sequence: CASSIMNIGSGNTIYF.

The chain links TRBV3-1 (or the pseudogene TRBV3-2) to TRBJ1-2; 7 bases align to TRBD1. Germline CDR1 LGHDT, CDR2 YNNKEL (reference sequence). CDR3 length: 14 amino acids. J was trimmed by 1 base and V by 6 bases; bases with no gene match: 5. The CDR3 is CASRSNRGNYGYTF. CDR3 nucleotide sequence: TGTGCCAGCAGAAGCAACAGGGGTAACTATGGCTACACCTTC.

The rearrangement uses TRBV2 and TRBJ1-1, with D perhaps TRBD1 (6 bases). V lost 5 bases and J lost 3, with 10 bases in between. Looked up from germline, CDR1 is SNHLY and CDR2 is FYNNEI. CDR3 size: 13 residues. The CDR3 here is CASSKRQDTEAFF. CDR3 bases: TGTGCCAGCAGTAAAAGACAGGACACTGAAGCTTTCTTT.

The V gene is TRBV11-3, the J gene TRBJ1-2; D is unresolved. Per the germline V gene, CDR1 is SGHNT and CDR2 is YENEEA. CDR3 length equals 14 residues. The V and J ends lost 7 bases and 1 base respectively, with 13 bases between them. CDR3 nucleotide sequence: TGTGCCAGCAACTTCACTCGTGATAACTATGGCTACACCTTC. Its translation: CASNFTRDNYGYTF.

The chain couples TRBV5-1 to TRBJ2-3; 10 bases match TRBD1. With 3 bases clipped from V and 7 bases from J, the junction kept 8 bases outside the gene matches. Germline V CDR1 and CDR2: SGHRS, YFSETQ. CDR3 length equals 15 residues. This CDR3 reads CASSSGTGDLNTQYF. The CDR3 nucleotides are TGCGCCAGCAGCTCCGGGACAGGGGATCTCAATACGCAGTATTTT.

The chain uses TRBV10-3 and TRBJ2-3, with 7 nucleotides matching TRBD2. The CDR3 totals 17 residues. Germline CDR1 reads ENHRY; CDR2 reads SYGVKD. Germline trimming cut 1 base from V and 0 bases from J; bases unmatched to any gene: 7. The DNA of the CDR3 is TGTGCCATCAGTGAGTGGTCTAGCGGAGCTAGCACAGATACGCAGTATTTT. Amino acid sequence: CAISEWSSGASTDTQYF.

This clone was seen a handful of times. V and J are TRBV6-1 and TRBJ1-2; no clear D. The ends were cut back, 0 bases at V and 4 bases at J, with 9 bases in the middle. CDR1 is MNHNS and CDR2 is SASEGT in the germline V gene. The CDR3 runs 14 residues. The CDR3 DNA reads TGTGCCAGCAGTGAAGCGCGAAGGGCCTATGGCTACACCTTC. It encodes CASSEARRAYGYTF.

The V and J genes are TRBV27 and TRBJ2-5, with D hard to call. V shed 6 bases and J shed 2 bases, with 13 bases lying between them. CDR3 size: 14 residues. Germline V gives CDR1 MNHEY, CDR2 SMNVEV (reference sequence). CDR3 sequence: CASSPIQKQETQYF. The DNA for the CDR3 is TGTGCCAGCAGCCCAATTCAGAAGCAAGAGACCCAGTACTTC.

The count of this clone is one. The V call is TRBV7-6, the J call TRBJ2-3; 10 positions agree with TRBD2. Germline lookup yields CDR1 SGHVS and CDR2 FNYEAQ. After removal of 5 bases from V and 6 bases from J, the junction contained 8 bases not matched to a gene. This CDR3 is built from 15 residues. For the CDR3, the DNA is TGTGCCAGCAGCCTCAGCGGGGGGGCAAGTGATACGCAGTATTTT. Residues: CASSLSGGASDTQYF. Full variable domain (remainder filled in from reference TRBV7-6 and TRBJ2-3): GAGVSQSPRYKVTKRGQDVALRCDPISGHVSLYWYRQALGQGPEFLTYFNYEAQQDKSGLPNDRFSAERPEGSISTLTIQRTEQRDSAMYRCASSLSGGASDTQYFGPGTRLTVL.

A single count supports this clone. This rearrangement joins TRBV18 to TRBJ1-2; TRBD1 might be the D (6 bases). CDR3 size: 13 residues. Germline values: CDR1 KGHSH, CDR2 LQKENI. The V end was cut by 1 base, the J end by 5 bases, with 8 bases between. The CDR3: CASSPQTGYGYTF. In nucleotides, the CDR3 is TGTGCCAGCTCACCACAAACAGGGTATGGCTACACCTTC.

The V gene is TRBV12-3 or TRBV12-4, the J gene TRBJ1-2, with D possibly being TRBD1 (5 bases). This CDR3 contains 13 residues. The V and J ends lost 5 bases and 8 bases respectively, with 15 bases between them. The CDR3 region has the DNA TGTGCCAGCAGTCCTACAGGTGCAAGGGGCTACACCTTC. This sequence encodes CASSPTGARGYTF.

This clone was picked up one time. The CDR3 DNA reads TGTGCCAGCAGCCCTTCGGGAGGGACACAAGAGACCCAGTACTTC. Translated: CASSPSGGTQETQYF. This chain connects TRBV7-3 to TRBJ2-5; TRBD2 aligns across 8 bases. The CDR3 extends over 15 amino acids. Germline lookup yields CDR1 SGHTA and CDR2 FQGTGA. The J segment lost 2 bases and the V segment lost 5 bases, leaving 7 bases of the junction unmatched. The full variable domain, in which reference TRBV7-3 and TRBJ2-5 provide the parts outside the CDR3, is GAGVSQTPSNKVTEKGKYVELRCDPISGHTALYWYRQSLGQGPEFLIYFQGTGAADDSGLPNDRFFAVRPEGSVSTLKIQRTERGDSAVYLCASSPSGGTQETQYFGPGTRLLVL.

The chain has TRBV11-2 and TRBJ1-3; a possible D gene is TRBD1 (5 bases). Germline V lookup: CDR1 SGHAT, CDR2 FQNNGV. With 2 bases removed from V and 4 bases from J, the gap between germline ends came to 15 bases. The CDR3 totals 16 residues. The CDR3 DNA is TGTGCCAGCAGCTTACAGGGTGGCCTTAGGGGAAACACCATATATTTT. Encoded protein: CASSLQGGLRGNTIYF.

This clone occurred a few times. The rearrangement links TRBV6-1 to TRBJ1-4; TRBD1 aligns across 12 bases. There are 15 residues in the CDR3. CDR1 and CDR2 (germline): MNHNS, SASEGT. After removal of 1 base from V and 7 bases from J, the junction contained 1 base not matched to a gene. CDR3 loop: CASSEGGQGAEKLFF. In DNA, the CDR3 is TGTGCCAGCAGTGAAGGGGGACAGGGGGCTGAAAAACTGTTTTTT.

This rearrangement joins TRBV3-1 (or the pseudogene TRBV3-2) to TRBJ2-5; D remains unclear. V was cut by 0 bases and J by 5 bases, with 13 bases left in between. Germline CDR1 is LGHDT and CDR2 is YNNKEL (reference sequence). The CDR3 has 15 residues. The CDR3 sequence: CASSQDRVPRETQYF. As DNA, the CDR3 is TGTGCCAGCAGCCAAGATCGGGTCCCCCGTGAGACCCAGTACTTC.

To note about this clone: This sample includes further DNA sequences coding for the same CDR3. The DNA of the CDR3 is TGTGCCAGCAGTGGTAGGACAGGGGGCACAGATACGCAGTATTTT. This gives the protein CASSGRTGGTDTQYF. The chain is built from TRBV2 and TRBJ2-3; 9 bases are shared with TRBD1. Germline V gene lookup returns CDR1 SNHLY and CDR2 FYNNEI. CDR3 length: 15 amino acids. The V segment lost 4 bases and the J segment 1 base; nucleotides outside the gene matches: 3.

The rearrangement joins TRBV5-1 to TRBJ1-4; D might be TRBD1 (5 bases). Germline assignment: CDR1 SGHRS and CDR2 YFSETQ. The CDR3 runs to 14 residues. Trimming shortened V by 5 bases and J by 7 bases, and 15 bases separated the two germline ends. CDR3 coding DNA: TGCGCCAGCAGTTGGGATCAGGGCGCTGAAAAACTGTTTTTT. This codes for CASSWDQGAEKLFF.